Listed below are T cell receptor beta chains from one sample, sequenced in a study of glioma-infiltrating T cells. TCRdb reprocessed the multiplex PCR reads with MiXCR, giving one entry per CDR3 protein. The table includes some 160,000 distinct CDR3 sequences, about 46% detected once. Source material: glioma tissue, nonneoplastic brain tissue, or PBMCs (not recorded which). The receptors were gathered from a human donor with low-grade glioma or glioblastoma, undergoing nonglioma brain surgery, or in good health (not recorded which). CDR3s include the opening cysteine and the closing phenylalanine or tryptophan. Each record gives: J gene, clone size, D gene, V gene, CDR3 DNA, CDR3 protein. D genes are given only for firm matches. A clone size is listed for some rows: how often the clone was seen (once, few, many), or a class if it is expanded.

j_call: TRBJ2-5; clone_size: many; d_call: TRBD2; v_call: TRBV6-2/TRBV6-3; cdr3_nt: TGTGCCAGCAGTTACGTAGGACTAGCGGGATCGGAGACCCAGTACTTC; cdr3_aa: CASSYVGLAGSETQYF
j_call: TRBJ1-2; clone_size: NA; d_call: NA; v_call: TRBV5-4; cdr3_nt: TGTGCCAGCAGCTTCGCAGGGAATACTAACTATGGCTACACCTTC; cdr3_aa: CASSFAGNTNYGYTF
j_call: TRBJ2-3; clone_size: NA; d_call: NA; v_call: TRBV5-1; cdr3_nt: TGCGCCAGCAGCTCAAGCGGCGCCACAGATACGCAGTATTTT; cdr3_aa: CASSSSGATDTQYF
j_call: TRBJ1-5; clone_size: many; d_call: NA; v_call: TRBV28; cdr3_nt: TGTGCCAGCACCAAAGATCCGGGGAATCAGCCCCAGCATTTT; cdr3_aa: CASTKDPGNQPQHF
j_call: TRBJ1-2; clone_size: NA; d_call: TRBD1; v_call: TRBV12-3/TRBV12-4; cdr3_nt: TGTGCCAGCCGAATCGGGACAGATTTTATGAACGCCTTC; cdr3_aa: CASRIGTDFMNAF
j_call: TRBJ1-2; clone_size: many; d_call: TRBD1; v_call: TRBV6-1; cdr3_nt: TGTGCCAGCAGATTAACCGGGACAGGGTACGGCTACACCTTC; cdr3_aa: CASRLTGTGYGYTF
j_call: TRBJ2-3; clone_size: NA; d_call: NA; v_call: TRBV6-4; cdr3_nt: TGTGCCAGCAGTGACTCGAGCGTCACAGATACGCAGTATTTT; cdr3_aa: CASSDSSVTDTQYF
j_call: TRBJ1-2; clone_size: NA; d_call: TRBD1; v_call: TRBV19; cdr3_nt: TGTGCCAGTAGTAATCCCGACAGGGTCTATGGCTACACCTTC; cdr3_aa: CASSNPDRVYGYTF
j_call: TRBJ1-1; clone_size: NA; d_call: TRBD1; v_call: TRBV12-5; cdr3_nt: TGTGCTAGTGGTTTGCCACGCGGACAGGGGAGAAGTGCTTTCTTT; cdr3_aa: CASGLPRGQGRSAFF
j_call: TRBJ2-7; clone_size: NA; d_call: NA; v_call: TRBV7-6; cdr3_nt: TGTGCCAGCAGCTTAGAAGAGCACTCCCACGAGCAGTACTTC; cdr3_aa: CASSLEEHSHEQYF
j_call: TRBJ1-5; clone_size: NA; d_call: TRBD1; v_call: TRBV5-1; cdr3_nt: TGCGCCAGCAGCGTGAACAGGGGACAGCCCCAGCATTTT; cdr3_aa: CASSVNRGQPQHF
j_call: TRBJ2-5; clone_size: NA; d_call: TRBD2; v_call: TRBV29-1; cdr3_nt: TGCAGCGGCCTGGGTGCGGGAGGTCGAGAGACCCAGTACTTC; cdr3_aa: CSGLGAGGRETQYF
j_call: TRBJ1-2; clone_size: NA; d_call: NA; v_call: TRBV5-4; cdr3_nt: TGTGCCAGCACCAAGGGAGTCGGGACGCATGGCTACACCTTC; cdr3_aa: CASTKGVGTHGYTF
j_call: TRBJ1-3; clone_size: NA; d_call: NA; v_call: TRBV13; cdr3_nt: TGTGCCAGCAGCGCGAGAACTTCTGGAAGCACCATATATTTT; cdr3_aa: CASSARTSGSTIYF
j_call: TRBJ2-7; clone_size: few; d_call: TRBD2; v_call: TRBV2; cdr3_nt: TGTGCCAGCAGATCCGGGACTAGCGCTAGTTACGAGCAGTACTTC; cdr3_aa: CASRSGTSASYEQYF
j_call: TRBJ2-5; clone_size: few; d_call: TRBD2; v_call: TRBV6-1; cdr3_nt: TGTGCCAGCAGTTATCATTTAGCGGGAATCACCCAAGAGACCCAGTACTTC; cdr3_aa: CASSYHLAGITQETQYF
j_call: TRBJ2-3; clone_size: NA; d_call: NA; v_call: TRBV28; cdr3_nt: TGTGCCAGCAGCCCAGGTACAGATAAGCAGTATTTT; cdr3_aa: CASSPGTDKQYF
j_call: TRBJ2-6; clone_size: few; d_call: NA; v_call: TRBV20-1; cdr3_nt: TGCAGTGCTAGAGGTTGGGCGGACCGCTCTGGGGCCAACGTCCTGACTTTC; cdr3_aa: CSARGWADRSGANVLTF
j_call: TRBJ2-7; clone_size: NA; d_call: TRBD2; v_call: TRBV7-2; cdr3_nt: TGTGCCAGCAGCTCAGTAGCGGGAGGCGGATCAGAGCAGTACTTC; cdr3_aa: CASSSVAGGGSEQYF
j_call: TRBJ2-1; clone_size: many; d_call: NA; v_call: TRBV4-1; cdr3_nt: TGCGCCAGCAGCCAAGCCGCCGGGACCCGTTACAATGAGCAGTTCTTC; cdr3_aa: CASSQAAGTRYNEQFF
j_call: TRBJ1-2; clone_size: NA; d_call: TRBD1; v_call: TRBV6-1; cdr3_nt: TGTGCCAGCAGTGAACGGACAGGTGACTGTAGCTACACCTTC; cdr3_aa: CASSERTGDCSYTF
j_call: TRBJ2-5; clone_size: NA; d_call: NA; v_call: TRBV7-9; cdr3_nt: TGTGCCAGCAGCCTGGGGGGCTTACAAGAGACCAAGTACTTC; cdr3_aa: CASSLGGLQETKYF
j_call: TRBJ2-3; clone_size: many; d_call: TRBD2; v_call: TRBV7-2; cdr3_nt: TGTGCCAGCAGCTTGGGACTAGCGAGGGATACGCAGTATTTT; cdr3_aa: CASSLGLARDTQYF
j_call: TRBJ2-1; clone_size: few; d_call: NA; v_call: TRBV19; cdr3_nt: TGTGCCAGTAGCGAAGGAGGGGTTAGCTCCTACAATGAGCAGTTCTTC; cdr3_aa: CASSEGGVSSYNEQFF
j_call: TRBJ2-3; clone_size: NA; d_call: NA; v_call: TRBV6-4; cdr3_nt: TGTGCCAGCAGTGAGTTCGCGGGATCTAGCACAGATACGCAGTATTTT; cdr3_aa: CASSEFAGSSTDTQYF
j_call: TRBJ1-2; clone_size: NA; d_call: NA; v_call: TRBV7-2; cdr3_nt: TGTGCCAGCATCCTAAAAGAGGAGAACTATGGCTACACCTTC; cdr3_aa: CASILKEENYGYTF
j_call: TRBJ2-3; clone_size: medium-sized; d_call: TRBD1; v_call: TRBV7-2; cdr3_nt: TGTGCCAGCACCCGGGACAGGGCGGCAAATACGCAGTATTTT; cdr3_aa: CASTRDRAANTQYF
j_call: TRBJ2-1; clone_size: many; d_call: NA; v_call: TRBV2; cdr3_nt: TGTGCCAGCAGTGTAGCGGATGAGCAGTTCTTC; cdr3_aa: CASSVADEQFF
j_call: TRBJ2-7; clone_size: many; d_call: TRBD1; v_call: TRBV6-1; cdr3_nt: TGTGCCAGCAGTTCTCCAGGGACAGGGAAGTCGTACTTC; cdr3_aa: CASSSPGTGKSYF
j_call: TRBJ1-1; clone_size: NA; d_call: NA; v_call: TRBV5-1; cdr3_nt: TGCGCCAGCAGCTTCGTACAAGACACTGAAGCTTTCTTT; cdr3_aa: CASSFVQDTEAFF
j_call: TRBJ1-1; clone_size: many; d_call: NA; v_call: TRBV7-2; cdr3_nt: TGTGCCAGCAGCTTACATGGGAGGAATCTTATGAACACTGAAGCTTTCTTT; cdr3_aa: CASSLHGRNLMNTEAFF
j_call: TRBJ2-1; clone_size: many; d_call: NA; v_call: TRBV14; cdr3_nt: TGTGCCAGCAGCGCCCCCACTACTAGCGAGCAGTTCTTC; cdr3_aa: CASSAPTTSEQFF
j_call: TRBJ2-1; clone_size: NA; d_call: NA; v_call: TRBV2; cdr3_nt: TGTGCCAGCAGTGACGTAAGGTGGGGAATCGAAAGCAGTGAGCAGTTCTTC; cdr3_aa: CASSDVRWGIESSEQFF
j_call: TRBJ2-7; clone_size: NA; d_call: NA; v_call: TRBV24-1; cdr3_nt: TGTGCCACCGGTGGGCAGGGACATGGTGAGCAGTGCTTC; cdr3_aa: CATGGQGHGEQCF
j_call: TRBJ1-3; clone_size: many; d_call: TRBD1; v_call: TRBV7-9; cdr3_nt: TGTGCCAGCAGCTGGACAGGCTCAAGCTCTGGAAACACCATATATTTT; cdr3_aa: CASSWTGSSSGNTIYF
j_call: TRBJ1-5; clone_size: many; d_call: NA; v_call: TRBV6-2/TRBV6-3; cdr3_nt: TGTGCCAGCAGTTACCCGACGGGAATCAATCAGCCCCAGCATTTT; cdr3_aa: CASSYPTGINQPQHF
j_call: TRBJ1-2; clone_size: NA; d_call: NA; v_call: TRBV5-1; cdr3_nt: TGCGCCAGCAGCTTGGGGACAACTGGCGGCTACACCTTC; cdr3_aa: CASSLGTTGGYTF
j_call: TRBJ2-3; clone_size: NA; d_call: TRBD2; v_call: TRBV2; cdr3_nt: TGTGCCAGCAGTGGTGGGAGGGTCACAGATACGCAGTATTTT; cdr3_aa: CASSGGRVTDTQYF
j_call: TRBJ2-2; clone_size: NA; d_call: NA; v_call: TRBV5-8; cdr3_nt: TGTGCCAGCAGCTTTATCGTTTCGGGGATGAACACCGGGGAGCTGTTTTTT; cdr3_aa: CASSFIVSGMNTGELFF
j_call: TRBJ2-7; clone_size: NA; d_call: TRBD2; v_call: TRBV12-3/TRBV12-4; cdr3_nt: TGTGCCAGCAGTCCCGGGACTAGCGGGAGGAGCGTGTACTTC; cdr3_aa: CASSPGTSGRSVYF
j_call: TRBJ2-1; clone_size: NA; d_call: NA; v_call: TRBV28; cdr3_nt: TGTGCAAGCAGTTTAGGAGGCGGCTACAACAATGAGAAGTTCTTC; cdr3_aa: CASSLGGGYNNEKFF
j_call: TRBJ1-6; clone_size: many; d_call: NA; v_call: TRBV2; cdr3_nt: TGTGCCAGCAATGGACAGAGCCTCCACTTT; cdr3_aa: CASNGQSLHF
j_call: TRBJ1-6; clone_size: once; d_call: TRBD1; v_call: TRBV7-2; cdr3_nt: TGTGCCAGCAGCCTGGACAGGTTTATGGGCTCCTATAATTCACCCCTCGACTTT; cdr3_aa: CASSLDRFMGSYNSPLDF
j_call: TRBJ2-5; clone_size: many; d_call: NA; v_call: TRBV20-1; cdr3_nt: TGCAGTGCTAGGTGGAGGGGTCCCCAAACTGGGGAGACCCAGTACTTC; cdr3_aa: CSARWRGPQTGETQYF
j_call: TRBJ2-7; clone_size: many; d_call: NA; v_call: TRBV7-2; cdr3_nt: TGTGCCAGCAGCACGACACCGCTCCGGCTTGACGAGCAGTACTTC; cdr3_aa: CASSTTPLRLDEQYF
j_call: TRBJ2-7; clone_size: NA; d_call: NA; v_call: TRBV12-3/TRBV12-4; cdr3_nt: TGTGCCAGCAGTTTAATGGGGCCAGCGGTAACGTGTTTTACCTACGAGCAGTACTTC; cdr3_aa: CASSLMGPAVTCFTYEQYF
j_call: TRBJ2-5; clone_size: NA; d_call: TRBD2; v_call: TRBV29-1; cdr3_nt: TGCAGCGCACGGGGGGGTCCGCGGGAGACCAAGTACTTC; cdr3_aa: CSARGGPRETKYF